Each of the 28 T cell receptor beta chains below was sequenced from the same sample in a study of T cell responses to AZD1222 COVID-19 vaccine. Assay: immunoSEQ multiplex PCR; the TCRdb copy retains only in-frame clones and omits some. The profile shows roughly 120,000 clones, around 83% of them singletons. Source: peripheral blood, taken 28 days after the second AZD1222 dose. Every receptor here comes from an adult who received the AZD1222 COVID-19 vaccine.

The rearrangement uses TRBV2 and TRBJ1-6, with D unresolved. Germline loops: CDR1 SNHLY, CDR2 FYNNEI. V lost 7 bases, J lost 6 bases, and 7 bases lay in between. The CDR3 runs to 12 residues. Here the CDR3 DNA reads TGTGCCAGCACTGTACTTAATTCACCCCTCCACTTT. It translates to CASTVLNSPLHF. The whole variable domain, remainder taken from reference TRBV2 and TRBJ1-6, is EPEVTQTPSHQVTQMGQEVILRCVPISNHLYFYWYRQILGQKVEFLVSFYNNEISEKSEIFDDQFSVERPDGSNFTLKIRSTKLEDSAMYFCASTVLNSPLHFGNGTRLTVT.

The chain recombines TRBV11-2 with TRBJ2-7, with 7 bases matching TRBD1. Trimming took 5 bases from V and 1 from J; bases not matched to a gene: 5. The CDR3 runs to 14 residues. The germline V gene has CDR1 SGHAT and CDR2 FQNNGV. The CDR3: CASSRNRGSYEQYF. The CDR3 DNA sequence: TGTGCCAGCAGCCGGAACAGGGGATCCTACGAGCAGTACTTC.

The chain has TRBV7-2 and TRBJ2-7; maybe TRBD2 (6 bases). The CDR3 totals 16 residues. V was clipped by 4 bases and J by 0 bases, with 16 bases between them. CDR1 and CDR2 from the germline V gene are SGHTA and FQGNSA. The CDR3 region is CASSSRAGLLSYEQYF. The DNA for the CDR3 is TGTGCCAGCAGCTCCCGAGCGGGCCTACTCTCCTACGAGCAGTACTTC.

The CDR3 bases are TGCGCCAGCAGACAGGGTTGGTCCACTGAAGCTTTCTTT. Protein sequence: CASRQGWSTEAFF. The chain recombines TRBV5-1 with TRBJ1-1, with a possible D match to TRBD1 (6 bases). Per the germline V gene, CDR1 is SGHRS and CDR2 is YFSETQ. Trimming pared 5 bases from V and 4 bases from J, leaving 12 bases between. The CDR3 has 13 amino acids.

The chain links TRBV29-1 to TRBJ1-4, with D hard to call. This CDR3 has 13 residues. Trimming took off 8 bases at V and 5 bases at J, with 15 bases between the two ends. Germline lookup yields CDR1 SQVTM and CDR2 ANQGSEA. CDR3 DNA sequence: TGCAGCTTTCTCGAGAACGAAAATGAAAAACTGTTTTTT. This sequence encodes CSFLENENEKLFF.

This clone was counted between two and nine times. The gene calls are TRBV5-1 and TRBJ1-2, with 7 bases lining up with TRBD1. CDR1 SGHRS and CDR2 YFSETQ come from the germline V gene. CDR3 size: 14 residues. Losses at the gene ends were 4 bases for V and 8 bases for J; bases not matched to a gene: 11. The CDR3 protein is CASSPRDSGSGYTF. The CDR3 DNA is TGCGCCAGCAGCCCCCGGGACAGTGGCAGCGGCTACACCTTC.

This chain connects TRBV12-3 or TRBV12-4 to TRBJ1-4; D is uncertain. The CDR3 length is 12 residues. V was pared by 3 bases and J by 6 bases, with 5 bases between. CDR3 loop: CASSFGDEKLFF. Here the CDR3 DNA reads TGTGCCAGCAGTTTCGGGGATGAAAAACTGTTTTTT.

This clone was seen just once. The gene calls are TRBV28 and TRBJ1-6; TRBD1 agrees at 7 bases. V shed 6 bases, J shed 5 bases, and the junction held 10 bases outside the gene matches. The CDR3 extends over 16 amino acids. CDR1 MDHEN and CDR2 SYDVKM come from the germline V gene. The CDR3 loop reads CASSIKPGQNNSPLHF. CDR3 sequence (DNA): TGTGCCAGCAGCATCAAGCCGGGACAGAATAATTCACCCCTCCACTTT.

For the CDR3, the DNA is TGTGCCAGCGCCATGGATCCCCAGTTCTTC. It encodes CASAMDPQFF. The rearrangement links TRBV2 to TRBJ2-1, with no clear D. Trimming stripped 8 bases from V and 13 bases from J, with 12 bases between. CDR1 and CDR2 from the germline V gene are SNHLY and FYNNEI. CDR3 length equals 10 residues. Looking up the rest from reference TRBV2 and TRBJ2-1 gives the full variable domain: EPEVTQTPSHQVTQMGQEVILRCVPISNHLYFYWYRQILGQKVEFLVSFYNNEISEKSEIFDDQFSVERPDGSNFTLKIRSTKLEDSAMYFCASAMDPQFFGPGTRLTVL.

This rearrangement joins TRBV19 to TRBJ2-4, with 7 bases identical to TRBD1. Germline loops: CDR1 LNHDA, CDR2 SQIVND (reference sequence). The CDR3 runs to 16 residues. Germline trimming cut 6 bases from V and 0 bases from J; bases unmatched to any gene: 8. CDR3 amino acids: CASSLDRALAKNIQYF. CDR3 bases: TGTGCCAGTAGCCTAGACAGGGCCCTAGCCAAAAACATTCAGTACTTC.

This clone was observed a single time. The rearrangement joins TRBV19 to TRBJ1-2; 7 positions match TRBD1. J was trimmed by 8 bases and V by 9 bases; bases with no gene match: 12. The CDR3 length is 13 residues. Germline CDR1 and CDR2: LNHDA and SQIVND (reference sequence). CDR3 amino acids: CASTVTGVEGYTF. The DNA of the CDR3 is TGTGCCAGCACAGTAACAGGGGTGGAAGGCTACACCTTC.

The sample holds many counts of this clone. The chain is built from TRBV3-1 (or the pseudogene TRBV3-2) and TRBJ1-3; weak D call: TRBD1 (5 bases). The CDR3 sequence is 11 residues long. The germline V and J ends were trimmed by 5 bases and 8 bases, with 7 bases remaining between them. The germline V gene encodes CDR1 LGHDT and CDR2 YNNKEL (reference sequence). The CDR3 loop is CASSRGHTIYF. The CDR3 nucleotides are TGTGCCAGCAGCAGGGGACACACCATATATTTT.

The chain couples TRBV2 to TRBJ2-3; D uncertain. With 2 bases removed from V and 0 bases from J, the gap between germline ends came to 15 bases. Germline V gene data show CDR1 as SNHLY and CDR2 as FYNNEI. The CDR3 covers 17 residues. CDR3 sequence: CASSENRLSDSTDTQYF. The CDR3 coding sequence is TGTGCCAGCAGTGAAAACCGACTCAGCGATAGCACAGATACGCAGTATTTT.

The chain uses TRBV4-2 and TRBJ1-4, with D uncertain. CDR1 is LGHNA, CDR2 YNFKEQ, per germline. Trimming shortened V by 1 base and J by 6 bases, and 9 bases separated the two germline ends. The CDR3 is 14 amino acids. CDR3 in DNA: TGTGCCAGCAGCCAAGGGCAGGACGATGAAAAACTGTTTTTT. Translating gives CASSQGQDDEKLFF.

CDR3 DNA sequence: TGTGCCAGCAGTTACCGGACAGGGGATGGCTACACCTTC. Translation gives CASSYRTGDGYTF. This chain links TRBV6-5 with TRBJ1-2; 9 bases agree with TRBD1. Per germline, CDR1 MNHEY and CDR2 SVGAGI. The CDR3 has 13 amino acids. V was pared by 2 bases and J by 6 bases, with 1 base of the junction left unmatched.

This chain joins TRBV14 and TRBJ2-1; 7 bases match TRBD2. Unmatched junction bases numbered 2, after V lost 3 bases and J lost 0 bases. The CDR3 spans 15 residues. Germline V gene lookup returns CDR1 SGHDN and CDR2 FVKESK. The chain's CDR3 is CASSQGGSSYNEQFF. The DNA of the CDR3 is TGTGCCAGCAGCCAGGGGGGGAGCTCCTACAATGAGCAGTTCTTC.

The V and J genes are TRBV7-2 and TRBJ1-2; D gene unclear. Trimming stripped 1 base from V and 7 bases from J, with 13 bases between. The CDR3 length is 14 residues. The germline V gene has CDR1 SGHTA and CDR2 FQGNSA. The DNA for the CDR3 is TGTGCCAGCAGCTTAGACCGCCAAGGGCGTGGCTACACCTTC. As protein: CASSLDRQGRGYTF.

The rearrangement joins TRBV27 to TRBJ1-1; 8 nucleotides line up with TRBD1. Trimming at V came to 6 bases and at J to 1 base, leaving 1 base not matched to a gene. Germline loops: CDR1 MNHEY, CDR2 SMNVEV (reference sequence). This CDR3 has 13 amino acids. CDR3 protein: CASRGQENTEAFF. Written as DNA, the CDR3 is TGTGCCAGCAGGGGACAGGAGAACACTGAAGCTTTCTTT.

The chain joins TRBV19 to TRBJ1-2, with 10 nucleotides matching TRBD1. The CDR3 is 14 residues long. Per the germline V gene, CDR1 is LNHDA and CDR2 is SQIVND (reference sequence). The junction had 6 bases not matched to a gene; V was cut back by 7 bases and J by 4 bases. CDR3 protein: CASNTRDRGYGYTF. The DNA for the CDR3 is TGTGCCAGTAACACCCGGGACAGGGGCTATGGCTACACCTTC.

The V gene is TRBV7-2, the J gene TRBJ1-4; the match to TRBD1 covers 7 bases. CDR1 is SGHTA, CDR2 FQGNSA, per germline. The CDR3 loop spans 15 amino acids. V was pared by 4 bases and J by 5 bases, with 7 bases of the junction left unmatched. CDR3 protein: CASSSRGGVNEKLFF. DNA for the CDR3: TGTGCCAGCAGCTCCAGGGGGGGAGTGAATGAAAAACTGTTTTTT.

V and J are TRBV7-2 and TRBJ1-2; 8 nucleotides match TRBD1. The V gene end was trimmed by 4 bases and the J gene end by 7 bases; junction bases not matched to a gene: 11. Germline CDR1 SGHTA, CDR2 FQGNSA. The CDR3 sequence is 15 residues long. This chain's CDR3 is CASSSRTGLILGYTF. CDR3 in DNA: TGTGCCAGCAGCTCGAGGACAGGGTTGATTCTTGGCTACACCTTC.

The genes are TRBV7-2 and TRBJ2-2, with D maybe TRBD1 (6 bases). In germline, CDR1 is SGHTA, CDR2 FQGNSA. This CDR3 is built from 16 residues. The ends were cut back, 1 base at V and 5 bases at J, with 14 bases in the middle. CDR3: CASSLVGGWETGELFF. For the CDR3, the DNA is TGTGCCAGCAGCTTAGTTGGGGGCTGGGAGACCGGGGAGCTGTTTTTT.

V is TRBV25-1 and J is TRBJ2-2, with 7 bases aligning to TRBD2. CDR3 length equals 12 residues. Germline-derived CDR1 and CDR2 are MGHDK and SYGVNS. V lost 10 bases, J lost 4 bases, and 3 bases stayed unmatched. DNA of the CDR3: TGTGCCATCGGGACTACCACCGGGGAGCTGTTTTTT. Its translation is CAIGTTTGELFF.

V gene TRBV18 combines with J gene TRBJ1-4, with 10 bases identical to TRBD1. After removal of 0 bases from V and 5 bases from J, the junction contained 0 bases not matched to a gene. The CDR3 is 15 amino acids. Per germline, CDR1 KGHSH and CDR2 LQKENI. CDR3 protein: CASSPPDRGNEKLFF. The CDR3, as DNA: TGTGCCAGCTCACCACCGGACAGGGGGAATGAAAAACTGTTTTTT.

The chain is built from TRBV15 and TRBJ1-2; D gene unclear. The CDR3 consists of 14 residues. The V end was cut by 1 base, the J end by 1 base, with 7 bases between. Germline values: CDR1 LNHNV, CDR2 YYDKDF (reference sequence). The CDR3 protein is CATSRGGFNYGYTF. The DNA for the CDR3 is TGTGCCACCAGCAGAGGAGGCTTTAACTATGGCTACACCTTC. The full variable domain, completed using reference TRBV15 and TRBJ1-2, is DAMVIQNPRYQVTQFGKPVTLSCSQTLNHNVMYWYQQKSSQAPKLLFHYYDKDFNNEADTPDNFQSRRPNTSFCFLDIRSPGLGDTAMYLCATSRGGFNYGYTFGSGTRLTVV.

The V call is TRBV18, the J call TRBJ1-2; D is uncertain. From germline, CDR1 is KGHSH and CDR2 LQKENI. This CDR3 contains 14 residues. Deletions cut 4 bases from V and 3 bases from J, with 12 bases between. CDR3 sequence reads: CASSHDQRDYGYTF. Here the CDR3 DNA reads TGTGCCAGCTCACACGACCAGAGGGACTATGGCTACACCTTC. Drawing the rest from reference TRBV18 and TRBJ1-2, the complete variable domain is NAGVMQNPRHLVRRRGQEARLRCSPMKGHSHVYWYRQLPEEGLKFMVYLQKENIIDESGMPKERFSAEFPKEGPSILRIQQVVRGDSAAYFCASSHDQRDYGYTFGSGTRLTVV.

This rearrangement joins TRBV7-3 to TRBJ2-5, with a tentative D call TRBD1 (5 bases). Germline CDR1 SGHTA, CDR2 FQGTGA. The length of the CDR3 is 16 residues. V lost 2 bases and J lost 2, with 15 bases in between. CDR3 nucleotides: TGTGCCAGCAGCTTAGGGGCCACCCCACAACAAGAGACCCAGTACTTC. Encoded protein: CASSLGATPQQETQYF.

The rearrangement links TRBV7-8 to TRBJ1-6; D is undetermined. Germline CDR1 SGHVS, CDR2 FQNEAQ. Trimming left V 2 bases short and J 4 bases short, with 18 bases between. The CDR3 contains 18 residues. CDR3: CASSLFYGSGFYNSPLHF. The CDR3 DNA reads as TGTGCCAGCAGCTTATTTTATGGCAGTGGCTTTTATAATTCACCCCTCCACTTT.